This T cell receptor (beta chain) was retrieved from a study of shared clonotypes between healthy human individuals. Germline values: CDR1 SGHNT, CDR2 YYREEE (reference sequence). This CDR3 has 14 amino acids. V was pared by 0 bases and J by 0 bases, with 6 bases between. Some clones are missing from TCRdb's copy, which holds only in-frame ones; the method was immunoSEQ multiplex PCR. The data show hundreds of thousands of clones, roughly 70% seen once. To note about this clone: Its specificity is unknown.

Recent acute infections and vaccinations were absent in the healthy HIV-negative adult donors. General observations from the study: Only blood was sampled; tissue repertoires likely differ.

The sequenced sample consisted of memory CD4+ T cells sorted from blood. Subset of the sample: CD45RA-negative fraction. This chain joins TRBV5-4 and TRBJ2-5; D call uncertain. This clonotype was sampled from a woman aged 30 to 39 in good health. The DNA of the CDR3 is TGTGCCAGCAGCTTGGTGACAAACCAAGAGACCCAGTACTTC. It specifies CASSLVTNQETQYF. Looking up the rest from reference TRBV5-4 and TRBJ2-5 gives the full variable domain: ETGVTQSPTHLIKTRGQQVTLRCSSQSGHNTVSWYQQALGQGPQFIFQYYREEENGRGNFPPRFSGLQFPNYSSELNVNALELDDSALYLCASSLVTNQETQYFGPGTRLLVL.